These T cell receptor beta chains were read from a single sample in a study of control samples from healthy donors and cancer patients. Profiled with immunoSEQ multiplex PCR; TCRdb holds only in-frame clones, not every one. Among 150,000 or so clones listed, roughly 93% were seen once. The sequenced material came from blood. The receptors come from a man aged 18 to 30 in good health. Both conserved end residues are part of each CDR3. D genes are given only for firm matches. Rows may omit the clone size; those that give it use once, few, many or a size class.

abundance	v_gene	d_gene	j_gene	CDR3nt	CDR3aa
NA	TRBV28	NA	TRBJ2-1	TGTGCCAGCAGTCCTCCCGGGGACGAGCAGTTCTTC	CASSPPGDEQFF
NA	TRBV6-6	NA	TRBJ1-2	TGTGCCAGCAGTTCCACCCCATACGGGCCCCTACATGGCTACACCTTC	CASSSTPYGPLHGYTF
NA	TRBV6-1	NA	TRBJ1-4	TGTGCCAGCAGTGAAGCGCTCGCGTTTTGGGGAGTTAATGAAAAACTGTTTTTT	CASSEALAFWGVNEKLFF
once	TRBV5-4	TRBD1	TRBJ2-7	TGTGCCAGCAGTTCCCCTCATACCGGGACAGGGGCCTACGAGCAGTACTTC	CASSSPHTGTGAYEQYF
NA	TRBV7-6	NA	TRBJ1-1	TGTGCCAGCAGCTCCGTGAACACTGAAGCTTTCTTT	CASSSVNTEAFF
NA	TRBV6-7	NA	TRBJ2-2	TGTGCCCCTCCCTGGCCCAATCTGAGGGAGCTGTTTTTT	CAPPWPNLRELFF
NA	TRBV10-3	NA	TRBJ1-6	TGTGCCATCAGTGAGGGATCCCCCGAAAATTCACCCCTCCACTTT	CAISEGSPENSPLHF
NA	TRBV11-2	NA	TRBJ2-7	TGTGCCAGCAGCTTGAAGGGGATAGGTTCCTACGAGCAGTACTTC	CASSLKGIGSYEQYF
NA	TRBV5-1	NA	TRBJ2-5	TGCGCCAGCAGCTTGGTCAGTAACCGACAAGAGACCCAGTACTTC	CASSLVSNRQETQYF
NA	TRBV25-1	NA	TRBJ1-1	TGTGCCAGCAGTGATGGACTAATGAACACTGAAGCTTTCTTT	CASSDGLMNTEAFF
NA	TRBV4-1	NA	TRBJ2-7	TGCGCCAGCAGCCTCCGCGGACGAGACATTACCTACGAGCAGTACTTC	CASSLRGRDITYEQYF
once	TRBV9	TRBD2	TRBJ2-1	TGTGCCAGCAGCGTGACTAGCGGGCCTGGCAATGAGCAGTTCTTC	CASSVTSGPGNEQFF
NA	TRBV7-8	TRBD1	TRBJ1-2	TGTGCCAGCAGCCGAGGGGGCTTAGACTATGGCTACACCTTC	CASSRGGLDYGYTF
NA	TRBV9	TRBD1	TRBJ1-6	TGTGCCAGCAGCACCGGGACAGGGCATTCACCCCTCCACTTT	CASSTGTGHSPLHF
NA	TRBV5-8	NA	TRBJ2-7	TGTGCCAGCAGTTACGGGACGTCAACGGGGAACGAGCAGTACTTC	CASSYGTSTGNEQYF
NA	TRBV5-1	NA	TRBJ2-5	TGCGCCAGCAGCTTGAAAGGGGAAGAGACCCAGTACTTC	CASSLKGEETQYF